The 9 T cell receptor beta chains below all came from one sample that was sequenced in a study of T cell responses to AZD1222 COVID-19 vaccine. The table came from immunoSEQ multiplex PCR; TCRdb's copy has only in-frame clones and leaves some out. The table has about 83,000 clones, around 93% seen once. The starting material was peripheral blood, obtained 28 days after the second AZD1222 dose. Receptor source: an adult who received the AZD1222 COVID-19 vaccine.

This clone was seen just once. The chain employs TRBV6-5 and TRBJ2-2; the match to TRBD1 covers 7 bases. Trimming at V came to 8 bases and at J to 4 bases, leaving 7 bases not matched to a gene. This CDR3 has 14 amino acids. Germline CDR1 MNHEY, CDR2 SVGAGI. The CDR3 reads CASFRWDSTGELFF. For the CDR3, the DNA is TGTGCCAGCTTTCGGTGGGACAGCACCGGGGAGCTGTTTTTT.

This rearrangement joins TRBV18 to TRBJ1-3; D may be TRBD1 (5 bases). Looked up from germline, CDR1 is KGHSH and CDR2 is LQKENI. This CDR3 is 14 amino acids long. Between the trimmed V and J ends, which lost 6 bases and 0 bases, there was a span of 9 bases. CDR3 in amino acids: CASSPGRSGNTIYF. CDR3 nucleotide sequence: TGTGCCAGCTCGCCGGGACGCTCTGGAAACACCATATATTTT.

The genes are TRBV28 and TRBJ1-5, with 7 bases matching TRBD1. After removal of 5 bases from V and 6 bases from J, the junction contained 10 bases not matched to a gene. The CDR3 is made up of 15 amino acids. The V gene's germline CDR1 is MDHEN and CDR2 SYDVKM. This CDR3 reads CASSIPRGVFQPQHF. In nucleotides, the CDR3 is TGTGCCAGCAGTATCCCCAGGGGGGTCTTTCAGCCCCAGCATTTT.

The CDR3 bases are TGTGCCAGCTGGCCGGCGAACACTGAAGCTTTCTTT. Its translation is CASWPANTEAFF. J is TRBJ1-1 and V is TRBV6-5; D uncertain. This CDR3 is built from 12 residues. Trimming took 8 bases from V and 1 from J, leaving 8 bases between them. Germline CDR1 reads MNHEY; CDR2 reads SVGAGI.

The chain recombines TRBV6-5 with TRBJ2-5; no firm D call. This CDR3 has 15 residues. Germline V gene data show CDR1 as MNHEY and CDR2 as SVGAGI. Trimming took 0 bases from V and 2 from J, leaving 10 bases between them. The CDR3 reads CASSYSVVQQETQYF. The CDR3 coding sequence is TGTGCCAGCAGTTACTCGGTTGTCCAGCAAGAGACCCAGTACTTC.

The chain couples TRBV6-5 to TRBJ1-3; tentatively, D is TRBD1 (5 bases). The CDR3 has 15 residues. V was shortened by 6 bases and J by 0 bases, with 12 bases between the two germline ends. Germline CDR1 reads MNHEY; CDR2 reads SVGAGI. The DNA for the CDR3 is TGTGCCAGCAGCCGATTGGACACCTCTGGAAACACCATATATTTT. As protein: CASSRLDTSGNTIYF.

The genes are TRBV4-1 and TRBJ2-7, with D perhaps matching TRBD1 or TRBD2 (5 bases each). The CDR3 length is 16 residues. Germline V lookup: CDR1 MGHRA, CDR2 YSYEKL. The V and J ends lost 0 bases and 3 bases respectively, with 15 bases between them. The CDR3 DNA follows: TGCGCCAGCAGCCAAGATCTAGCAGGGTTGGTCTACGAGCAGTACTTC. Translation gives CASSQDLAGLVYEQYF.

The chain recombines TRBV28 with TRBJ1-4, with 7 bases matching TRBD1. This CDR3 is built from 16 residues. The V gene's germline CDR1 is MDHEN and CDR2 SYDVKM. Trimming removed 8 bases from V and 7 bases from J; junction bases left unmatched: 16. CDR3 region: CASGATGTVGGEKLFF. Here the CDR3 DNA reads TGTGCCAGCGGGGCAACCGGGACAGTGGGCGGTGAAAAACTGTTTTTT.

This clone showed up just once. The chain recombines TRBV28 with TRBJ1-5; maybe TRBD1 (6 bases). The CDR3 has 14 residues. Germline V CDR1 and CDR2: MDHEN, SYDVKM. Between the trimmed V and J ends, which lost 5 bases and 0 bases, there was a span of 8 bases. The CDR3 loop is CASSAGHSNQPQHF. Here the CDR3 DNA reads TGTGCCAGCAGTGCGGGACATAGCAATCAGCCCCAGCATTTT.